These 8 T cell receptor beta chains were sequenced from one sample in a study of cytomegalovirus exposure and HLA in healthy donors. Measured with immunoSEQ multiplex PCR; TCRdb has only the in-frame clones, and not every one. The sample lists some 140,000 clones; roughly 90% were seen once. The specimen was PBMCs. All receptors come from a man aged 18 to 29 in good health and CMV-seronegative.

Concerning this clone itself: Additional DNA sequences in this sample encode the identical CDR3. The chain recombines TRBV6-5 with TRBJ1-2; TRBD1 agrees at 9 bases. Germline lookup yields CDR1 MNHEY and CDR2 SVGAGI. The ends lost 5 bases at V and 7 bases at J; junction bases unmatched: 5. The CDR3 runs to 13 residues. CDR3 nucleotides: TGTGCCAGCAGTCGGACAGGGGTGATTGGCTACACCTTC. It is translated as CASSRTGVIGYTF.

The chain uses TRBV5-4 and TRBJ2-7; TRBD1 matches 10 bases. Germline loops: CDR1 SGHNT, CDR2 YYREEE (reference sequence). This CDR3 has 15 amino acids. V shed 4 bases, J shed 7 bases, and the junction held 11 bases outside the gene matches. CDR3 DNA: TGTGCCAGCAGCCAAGACAGGGGGCGGGTATGGGAGCAGTACTTC. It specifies CASSQDRGRVWEQYF.

The CDR3 reads CASSLAPAGDRTGELFF. The CDR3 DNA reads as TGTGCCAGCAGCTTAGCTCCGGCGGGAGATCGGACCGGGGAGCTGTTTTTT. The V and J genes are TRBV13 and TRBJ2-2; TRBD2 aligns across 7 bases. Germline CDR1 PRHDT, CDR2 FYEKMQ (reference sequence). V dropped 1 base and J dropped 5; count of bases not matched to a gene: 10. This CDR3 contains 17 residues.

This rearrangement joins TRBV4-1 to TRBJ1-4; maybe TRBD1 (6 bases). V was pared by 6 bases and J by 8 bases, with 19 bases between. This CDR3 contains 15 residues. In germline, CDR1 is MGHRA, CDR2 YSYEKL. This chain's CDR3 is CASSPRTGREEKLFF. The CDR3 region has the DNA TGCGCCAGCAGTCCCCGCACAGGGCGGGAGGAAAAACTGTTTTTT.

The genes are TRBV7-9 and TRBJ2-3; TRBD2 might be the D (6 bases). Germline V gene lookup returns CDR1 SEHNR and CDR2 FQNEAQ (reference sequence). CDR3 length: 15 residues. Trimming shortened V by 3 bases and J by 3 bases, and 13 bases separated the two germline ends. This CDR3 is CASSFLGRLTDTQYF. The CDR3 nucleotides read TGTGCCAGCAGCTTTTTGGGGAGGTTGACAGATACGCAGTATTTT.

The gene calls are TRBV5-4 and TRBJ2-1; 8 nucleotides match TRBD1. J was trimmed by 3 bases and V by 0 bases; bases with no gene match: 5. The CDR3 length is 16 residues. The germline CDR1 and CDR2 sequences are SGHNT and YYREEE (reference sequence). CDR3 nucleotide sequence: TGTGCCAGCAGCTTGGGCGACAGGGGCATCTACAATGAGCAGTTCTTC. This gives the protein CASSLGDRGIYNEQFF.

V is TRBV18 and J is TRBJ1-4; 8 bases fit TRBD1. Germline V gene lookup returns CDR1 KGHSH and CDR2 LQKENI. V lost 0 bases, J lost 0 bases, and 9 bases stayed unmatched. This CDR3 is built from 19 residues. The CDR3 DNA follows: TGTGCCAGCTCACCACCGAGGAGGGACAGGATCACAACTAATGAAAAACTGTTTTTT. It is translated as CASSPPRRDRITTNEKLFF.

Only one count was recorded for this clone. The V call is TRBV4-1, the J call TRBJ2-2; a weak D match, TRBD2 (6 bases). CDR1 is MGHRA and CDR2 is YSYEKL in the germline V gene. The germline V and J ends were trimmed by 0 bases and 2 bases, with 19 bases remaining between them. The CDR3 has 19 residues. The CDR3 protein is CASSQDQRAGQINTGELFF. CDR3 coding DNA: TGCGCCAGCAGCCAAGACCAGCGGGCAGGTCAGATTAACACCGGGGAGCTGTTTTTT.